This T cell receptor (beta chain) appears in the sequencing data of a study of blood T cell repertoires in COVID-19. Study context: The United States, Italy and Spain supplied acute and convalescent COVID-19 samples. T cells, B-cell-depleted T cells, or PBMCs supplied cDNA or gDNA.

Authors' analysis steps: Reference gene primer amplification gave nucleated cell count estimates. Libraries were prepared by immunoSEQ multiplex PCR; TCRdb keeps only in-frame clonotypes and omits some of them. V, J and clone size are those of that table, while D and trimming were read from the DNA. This table holds almost 35,000 clones, 75% to 90% found once. The sequence was collected from a man in his sixties with active COVID-19. The sample comprised peripheral blood.

CDR3 DNA: TGTGCCAGCATCCCCCCGGGGGGTCTTGGCACTGAAGCTTTCTTT. Residues: CASIPPGGLGTEAFF. This chain joins TRBV28 and TRBJ1-1, with a weak D call TRBD1 (5 bases). V dropped 7 bases and J dropped 4 bases, with 19 bases sitting between them. CDR1 and CDR2 (germline): MDHEN, SYDVKM. This CDR3 has 15 amino acids.